The clone carrying this TCR beta chain was counted at least ten times. The final CDR3 position lacks the conserved phenylalanine or tryptophan, pointing to a likely read error. This entry belongs to a study of breast tumors, draining lymph nodes, adjacent tissues. TCRdb passed the multiplex PCR reads through MiXCR, listing each CDR3 protein once. Of 150,000 to 250,000 distinct CDR3 sequences listed, roughly 31% were seen once; the top ten hold approximately 4.5%. Axillary draining lymph nodes of breast cancer patients supplied the node samples. The CDR3 contains 15 residues. The V and J ends lost 1 base and 8 bases respectively, with 17 bases between them.

The chain has TRBV12-3 or TRBV12-4 and TRBJ1-2; no clear D. Sequenced: axillary lymph node tissue. The origin of this receptor is a female donor with breast cancer. Some clones in this sample may be carry-over from other donors' samples. The CDR3 reads CASSLGGAGDYGYTL. The CDR3 coding sequence is TGTGCCAGCAGTTTAGGAGGTGCAGGCGATTACGGCTACACCCTC.